The 2 T cell receptor beta chains below come from one sample, sequenced in a study of PD-1 blockade in classical Hodgkin lymphoma. Produced via immunoSEQ multiplex PCR; TCRdb's table is partial and in-frame only. This sample has nearly 55,000 clones, with around 85% found just once. Patients all relapsed after autologous stem cell transplantation, and there was variation in brentuximab vedotin exposure. Specimen: peripheral blood mononuclear cells (PBMCs), collected at baseline. These receptors originate from a human donor with classical Hodgkin lymphoma.

This clone has a single count. V usage is TRBV11-3 and J usage is TRBJ1-2; possible D gene TRBD1, 6 bases. This CDR3 is 13 amino acids long. Germline V gene lookup returns CDR1 SGHNT and CDR2 YENEEA. V lost 7 bases and J 2 bases, leaving 11 bases between the germline ends. The CDR3 DNA reads as TGTGCCAGCACAAAACAGGGCAACTATGGCTACACCTTC. Its protein is CASTKQGNYGYTF. Complete variable domain (other parts from reference TRBV11-3 and TRBJ1-2): EAGVVQSPRYKIIEKKQPVAFWCNPISGHNTLYWYLQNLGQGPELLIRYENEEAVDDSQLPKDRFSAERLKGVDSTLKIQPAELGDSAVYLCASTKQGNYGYTFGSGTRLTVV.

Within the sample, this clone is medium-sized. Here the CDR3 reads CASSITPGLAGEETQYF. The DNA for the CDR3 is TGTGCCAGTAGTATCACTCCTGGACTAGCGGGAGAAGAGACCCAGTACTTC. The V and J genes are TRBV19 and TRBJ2-5, with TRBD2 identical over 13 bases. There are 17 residues in the CDR3. V lost 3 bases and J lost 3; bases outside the gene matches: 7. Germline loops: CDR1 LNHDA, CDR2 SQIVND (reference sequence).